These T cell receptor beta chains were read from a single sample in a study of cytomegalovirus exposure and HLA in healthy donors. The table came from immunoSEQ multiplex PCR; TCRdb's copy has only in-frame clones and leaves some out. The sample carries some 120,000 clones, around two thirds recorded once. Sequencing was performed on PBMCs. These receptors were collected from a woman aged 40 to 50 in good health and CMV-seropositive. Each CDR3 is given with its conserved first and last residue. The D gene is left open where the match is weak. Clone size is shown for a subset of rows, as once, few, many or a class of expanded clone.

j_gene | d_gene | abundance | v_gene | CDR3aa | CDR3nt
TRBJ2-5 | TRBD2 | - | TRBV5-4 | CASSPGGEETQYF | TGTGCCAGCAGCCCCGGGGGGGAAGAGACCCAGTACTTC
TRBJ2-7 | - | - | TRBV6-1 | CASSDSYSYEQYF | TGTGCCAGCAGTGACAGTTACTCCTACGAGCAGTACTTC
TRBJ2-7 | - | - | TRBV5-1 | CASSHGGEQYF | TGCGCCAGCAGCCATGGAGGCGAGCAGTACTTC
TRBJ2-7 | TRBD2 | few | TRBV4-2 | CASSPGTSGYPSYEQYF | TGTGCCAGCAGCCCCGGGACTAGCGGGTATCCATCCTACGAGCAGTACTTC
TRBJ2-1 | TRBD1 | - | TRBV18 | CASSGTGLDNEQFF | TGTGCCAGTTCCGGGACAGGGTTAGACAATGAGCAGTTCTTC
TRBJ1-1 | TRBD1 | - | TRBV28 | CASSSGGQGNPEAFF | TGTGCCAGCAGTTCGGGAGGACAGGGGAACCCTGAAGCTTTCTTT
TRBJ2-1 | TRBD2 | - | TRBV7-9 | CASSLEPGLAGGYNEQFF | TGTGCCAGCAGCTTAGAGCCGGGACTAGCGGGAGGATACAATGAGCAGTTCTTC
TRBJ2-5 | TRBD2 | - | TRBV7-3 | CASSLPGLAKGQETQYF | TGTGCCAGCAGCTTACCCGGACTAGCTAAGGGGCAAGAGACCCAGTACTTC
TRBJ2-1 | TRBD1 | once | TRBV11-2 | CASSERQGLRLYNEQFF | TGTGCCAGCAGCGAAAGACAGGGCCTTAGACTGTACAATGAGCAGTTCTTC
TRBJ1-2 | - | - | TRBV11-1 | CASSRNRDEYGYTF | TGTGCCAGCAGCCGAAACAGGGATGAGTATGGCTACACCTTC
TRBJ2-7 | - | - | TRBV29-1 | CSVEDHYYEQYF | TGCAGCGTTGAAGATCACTATTACGAGCAGTACTTC
TRBJ2-5 | TRBD1 | few | TRBV5-1 | CASSSNPGTAQETQYF | TGCGCCAGCAGCTCTAACCCCGGGACAGCTCAAGAGACCCAGTACTTC
TRBJ2-1 | TRBD2 | - | TRBV2 | CASTGLAGVNYSYNEQFF | TGTGCCAGCACAGGGCTAGCGGGAGTAAATTACTCCTACAATGAGCAGTTCTTC
TRBJ1-1 | TRBD1 | - | TRBV7-3 | CASSLQGDVTEAFF | TGTGCCAGCAGCCTGCAGGGGGATGTCACTGAAGCTTTCTTT
TRBJ1-5 | TRBD1 | few | TRBV15 | CATSPHFNRDRVNQPQHF | TGTGCCACCAGCCCACATTTTAACCGGGACAGGGTAAATCAGCCCCAGCATTTT
TRBJ2-1 | - | once | TRBV25-1 | CASSGAGTHSYNEQFF | TGTGCCAGCAGTGGCGCCGGGACACACTCCTACAATGAGCAGTTCTTC
TRBJ2-7 | - | - | TRBV5-4 | CASSFSMGLEQYF | TGTGCCAGCAGCTTCTCCATGGGGCTCGAGCAGTACTTC
TRBJ1-5 | - | - | TRBV7-9 | CASSLMPGADSNQPQHF | TGTGCCAGCAGCTTAATGCCGGGTGCCGATAGCAATCAGCCCCAGCATTTT
TRBJ2-2 | TRBD2 | - | TRBV6-5 | CAIKREGGTGELFF | TGTGCCATAAAGCGGGAGGGAGGCACCGGGGAGCTGTTTTTT
TRBJ2-2 | - | - | TRBV4-3 | CASSQDPTRTPYTGELFF | TGCGCCAGCAGCCAAGATCCTACTCGAACTCCGTACACCGGGGAGCTGTTTTTT
TRBJ1-4 | - | - | TRBV6-1 | CASGGGGANEKLFF | TGTGCCAGCGGGGGAGGAGGGGCTAATGAAAAACTGTTTTTT
TRBJ1-2 | TRBD1 | - | TRBV5-6 | CASSLGQGTVLHGYTF | TGTGCCAGCAGCCTGGGACAGGGAACGGTCCTGCATGGCTACACCTTC
TRBJ2-2 | TRBD2 | - | TRBV9 | CASSVDGGYTGELFF | TGTGCCAGCAGCGTAGACGGGGGGTACACCGGGGAGCTGTTTTTT
TRBJ2-5 | TRBD2 | - | TRBV9 | CASSTGGGLAGEETQYF | TGTGCCAGCAGCACCGGGGGGGGACTAGCGGGAGAAGAGACCCAGTACTTC
TRBJ2-1 | TRBD2 | - | TRBV9 | CASSPSGRNYNEQFF | TGTGCCAGCAGCCCTAGCGGGAGGAACTACAATGAGCAGTTCTTC
TRBJ1-4 | - | - | TRBV28 | CASSTYRATNEKLFF | TGTGCCAGCAGTACCTACAGAGCAACTAATGAAAAACTGTTTTTT
TRBJ1-1 | - | - | TRBV5-4 | CASSRSRNTEAFF | TGTGCCAGCAGCAGGAGCAGGAACACTGAAGCTTTCTTT
TRBJ2-2 | TRBD2 | - | TRBV7-7 | CASSGSPLNTGELFF | TGTGCCAGTAGCGGGAGCCCCTTGAACACCGGGGAGCTGTTTTTT
TRBJ2-1 | TRBD2 | - | TRBV7-3 | CASSPLAGEDNEQFF | TGTGCCAGCAGCCCTTTAGCGGGAGAGGACAATGAGCAGTTCTTC
TRBJ1-5 | - | - | TRBV5-4 | CASSRGTDNQPQHF | TGTGCCAGCAGCCGCGGGACGGACAATCAGCCCCAGCATTTT
TRBJ2-2 | - | - | TRBV7-9 | CASSLPRQGNVGELFF | TGTGCCAGCAGCCTGCCCCGCCAGGGGAATGTCGGGGAGCTGTTTTTT
TRBJ2-3 | TRBD2 | - | TRBV6-5 | CASSWESGTAADTQYF | TGTGCCAGCAGTTGGGAAAGCGGGACGGCTGCAGATACGCAGTATTTT
TRBJ1-5 | - | - | TRBV5-6 | CASSLAGRDGPQHF | TGTGCCAGCAGCTTAGCGGGGAGGGACGGTCCCCAGCATTTT
TRBJ1-1 | - | - | TRBV29-1 | CSVLDRNTEAFF | TGCAGCGTCCTAGACAGGAACACTGAAGCTTTCTTT
TRBJ2-1 | TRBD2 | - | TRBV15 | CATSVSWGGNEQFF | TGTGCCACCAGCGTATCCTGGGGGGGCAATGAGCAGTTCTTC
TRBJ2-2 | TRBD2 | - | TRBV30 | CASPQGLADVNTGELFF | TGTGCCTCCCCTCAGGGACTAGCGGATGTGAACACCGGGGAGCTGTTTTTT
TRBJ2-3 | TRBD1 | - | TRBV2 | CASSGQGISADTQYF | TGTGCCAGCAGCGGACAGGGAATAAGTGCAGATACGCAGTATTTT
TRBJ2-5 | TRBD1 | - | TRBV7-6 | CASSLPDRGVQYF | TGTGCCAGCAGCTTGCCTGACAGGGGCGTGCAGTACTTC
TRBJ2-1 | - | - | TRBV4-3 | CASSQDGMNEQFF | TGCGCCAGCAGCCAAGACGGTATGAATGAGCAGTTCTTC
TRBJ2-3 | - | - | TRBV11-3 | CASSLEGADTQYF | TGTGCCAGCAGCTTAGAGGGAGCAGATACGCAGTATTTT
TRBJ2-1 | TRBD1 | - | TRBV2 | CASIRDRNNEQFF | TGTGCCAGCATCCGGGACAGAAACAATGAGCAGTTCTTC
TRBJ2-1 | TRBD2 | - | TRBV27 | CASSFASGGFEQFF | TGTGCCAGCAGTTTTGCTAGCGGGGGGTTTGAGCAGTTCTTC
TRBJ2-7 | - | - | TRBV5-5 | CASSLDPGLPYEQYF | TGTGCCAGCAGCTTGGATCCAGGCCTACCCTACGAGCAGTACTTC
TRBJ1-1 | - | - | TRBV5-6 | CASSSQGITNTEAFF | TGTGCCAGCAGCTCACAGGGTATTACGAACACTGAAGCTTTCTTT
TRBJ2-1 | - | few | TRBV12-5 | CASGLNPVEQFF | TGTGCTAGTGGTTTGAATCCAGTCGAGCAGTTCTTC